The next 21 T cell receptor beta chains were all read from a single sample in a study of T cell responses to AZD1222 COVID-19 vaccine. Assay: immunoSEQ multiplex PCR; the TCRdb copy retains only in-frame clones and omits some. The sample carries approximately 180,000 clones, approximately 90% recorded once. The source was peripheral blood, collected on day 0 of AZD1222 vaccination. These receptors were collected from an adult in good health.

In regard to this clone: The sample contains more than one DNA sequence encoding this CDR3. The V and J genes are TRBV28 and TRBJ1-2; D gene uncertain. The CDR3 length is 10 residues. The V gene's germline CDR1 is MDHEN and CDR2 SYDVKM. Here the CDR3 DNA reads TGTGCATCGGGTAACTATGGCTACACCTTC. This encodes CASGNYGYTF.

The genes are TRBV18 and TRBJ2-7, with D tentatively TRBD1 or TRBD2 (5 bases each). V lost 2 bases and J lost 6, with 8 bases in between. CDR1 is KGHSH, CDR2 LQKENI, per germline. The CDR3 totals 12 residues. The CDR3: CASSPVGTEQYF. The CDR3 DNA is TGTGCCAGCTCACCAGTGGGGACCGAGCAGTACTTC.

The rearrangement uses TRBV28 and TRBJ1-3; the match to TRBD1 covers 8 bases. This CDR3 comprises 14 residues. V shed 5 bases, J shed 2 bases, and the junction held 2 bases outside the gene matches. In germline, CDR1 is MDHEN, CDR2 SYDVKM. The CDR3 bases are TGTGCCAGCAGTGGACAGGGCGCTGGAAACACCATATATTTT. It specifies CASSGQGAGNTIYF.

This rearrangement joins TRBV6-1 to TRBJ2-7, with 7 bases aligning to TRBD1. Per the germline V gene, CDR1 is MNHNS and CDR2 is SASEGT. The CDR3 length is 13 residues. Unmatched junction bases numbered 8, after V lost 7 bases and J lost 5 bases. The CDR3 region has the DNA TGTGCCAGCACGATGACAGGGCGAGACGAGCAGTACTTC. It is translated as CASTMTGRDEQYF.

CDR3 nucleotide sequence: TGTGCCAGTAGTATAGATGAGTCTAGCGCGTACAATGAGCAGTTCTTC. This sequence encodes CASSIDESSAYNEQFF. The J gene is TRBJ2-1, the V gene TRBV19; possible D gene TRBD2, 6 bases. CDR3 length equals 16 residues. Trimming removed 0 bases from V and 4 bases from J, with 13 bases in between. Germline CDR1 and CDR2: LNHDA and SQIVND (reference sequence).

The chain recombines TRBV30 with TRBJ1-5; D is unclear. Germline V gene lookup returns CDR1 GTSNPN and CDR2 SVGIG (reference sequence). V was clipped by 0 bases and J by 1 base, with 16 bases between them. The CDR3 length is 17 residues. The CDR3 loop reads CAWSVRAPRGSNQPQHF. The CDR3, as DNA: TGTGCCTGGAGTGTCCGGGCACCTCGAGGGAGCAATCAGCCCCAGCATTTT.

The chain employs TRBV3-1 (or the pseudogene TRBV3-2) and TRBJ1-3; TRBD1 is a possible D gene (6 bases). From germline, CDR1 is LGHDT and CDR2 YNNKEL (reference sequence). Trimming stripped 2 bases from V and 0 bases from J, with 11 bases between. The CDR3 has 16 residues. Here the CDR3 DNA reads TGTGCCAGCAGCCAATCGGACAGACTCTCTGGAAACACCATATATTTT. Its protein is CASSQSDRLSGNTIYF.

The count of this clone is one. The gene calls are TRBV7-2 and TRBJ1-5; D possibly corresponds to TRBD1 (5 bases). Germline V gives CDR1 SGHTA, CDR2 FQGNSA. The CDR3 consists of 15 residues. Trimming shortened V by 5 bases and J by 4 bases, and 15 bases separated the two germline ends. In DNA form, the CDR3 reads TGTGCCAGCAGCCCTGACAGAATGACGAATCAGCCCCAGCATTTT. Its protein is CASSPDRMTNQPQHF.

This clone was picked up one time. The chain links TRBV9 to TRBJ2-7; D is perhaps TRBD1 (5 bases). Per germline, CDR1 SGDLS and CDR2 YYNGEE. Trimming cost V 2 bases and J 9 bases, with 9 bases left between them. The CDR3 consists of 11 residues. This chain's CDR3 is CASSVPRVQYF. The CDR3 DNA follows: TGTGCCAGCAGCGTCCCCAGGGTGCAGTACTTC.

Comment on this clone: The sample carries other DNA sequences with the same CDR3. This sequence joins TRBV14 and TRBJ2-7, with D unclear. The germline V gene has CDR1 SGHDN and CDR2 FVKESK. V lost 3 bases to trimming and J lost 0 bases, with 3 bases between them. CDR3 length equals 12 residues. The CDR3 DNA reads TGTGCCAGCAGCCAGAGCTCCTACGAGCAGTACTTC. Protein: CASSQSSYEQYF.

The rearrangement uses TRBV2 and TRBJ2-7; the match to TRBD1 covers 8 bases. The germline gives CDR1 SNHLY, CDR2 FYNNEI. The CDR3 consists of 12 residues. After removal of 7 bases from V and 3 bases from J, the junction contained 2 bases not matched to a gene. CDR3: CASTGQGYEQYF. As DNA, the CDR3 is TGTGCCAGCACCGGACAGGGCTACGAGCAGTACTTC.

As DNA, the CDR3 is TGCGCCAGCAGCTTGGGTCCCAGCGGGAGGGAGTACTTC. It is translated as CASSLGPSGREYF. V is TRBV5-1 and J is TRBJ2-5; TRBD2 matches at 10 bases. In germline, CDR1 is SGHRS, CDR2 YFSETQ. This CDR3 region has 13 residues. With 0 bases clipped from V and 12 bases from J, the junction kept 5 bases outside the gene matches. Drawing the rest from reference TRBV5-1 and TRBJ2-5, the complete variable domain is KAGVTQTPRYLIKTRGQQVTLSCSPISGHRSVSWYQQTPGQGLQFLFEYFSETQRNKGNFPGRFSGRQFSNSRSEMNVSTLELGDSALYLCASSLGPSGREYFGPGTRLLVL.

The chain links TRBV28 to TRBJ2-2; maybe TRBD1 (5 bases). Germline V gene lookup returns CDR1 MDHEN and CDR2 SYDVKM. V lost 7 bases to trimming and J lost 4 bases, with 10 bases between them. The CDR3 has 13 amino acids. For the CDR3, the DNA is TGTGCCAGCACCGGACAAGTCACCGGGGAGCTGTTTTTT. Encoded protein: CASTGQVTGELFF.

The rearrangement joins TRBV3-1 (or the pseudogene TRBV3-2) to TRBJ1-6, with D maybe TRBD1 (6 bases). With 2 bases removed from V and 4 bases from J, the gap between germline ends came to 15 bases. CDR3 size: 17 residues. Germline V lookup: CDR1 LGHDT, CDR2 YNNKEL (reference sequence). Here the CDR3 reads CASSQKGVRWYNSPLHF. The CDR3 coding sequence is TGTGCCAGCAGCCAAAAGGGGGTCAGGTGGTATAATTCACCCCTCCACTTT.

The chain recombines TRBV7-9 with TRBJ2-1, with 10 bases that match TRBD1. Trimming cost V 5 bases and J 5 bases; bases outside gene matches: 3. The CDR3 runs 14 residues. CDR1 and CDR2 from the germline V gene are SEHNR and FQNEAQ (reference sequence). This chain's CDR3 is CASSPGTGDNEQFF. The CDR3 DNA reads as TGTGCCAGCAGCCCCGGGACAGGGGACAATGAGCAGTTCTTC.

This sequence joins TRBV28 and TRBJ1-2, with no clear D. Germline V gene sequence: CDR1 MDHEN, CDR2 SYDVKM. This CDR3 is 15 amino acids long. The V end lost 5 bases, the J end lost 2 bases, and 15 bases lay between the germline ends. CDR3 amino acids: CASSQLGPTNYGYTF. DNA for the CDR3: TGTGCCAGCAGTCAGTTAGGGCCCACAAACTATGGCTACACCTTC.

V and J are TRBV7-2 and TRBJ2-7; TRBD1 matches at 7 bases. The CDR3 sequence is 14 residues long. With 5 bases clipped from V and 7 bases from J, the junction kept 11 bases outside the gene matches. Germline lookup yields CDR1 SGHTA and CDR2 FQGNSA. The CDR3 DNA follows: TGTGCCAGCAGCCCTAGACAGGGATCGGGGGAGCAGTACTTC. Translated, it gives CASSPRQGSGEQYF.

The chain employs TRBV27 and TRBJ1-5; no clear D gene. Per germline, CDR1 MNHEY and CDR2 SMNVEV (reference sequence). The CDR3 consists of 16 residues. V lost 4 bases, J lost 3 bases, and 16 bases lay in between. In DNA form, the CDR3 reads TGTGCCAGCAGTTCCCAGCGCTCTTTGAACAATCAGCCCCAGCATTTT. Protein sequence: CASSSQRSLNNQPQHF.

The chain has TRBV27 and TRBJ2-7; the match to TRBD1 covers 7 bases. Germline CDR1 and CDR2: MNHEY and SMNVEV (reference sequence). V dropped 5 bases and J dropped 5; count of bases not matched to a gene: 6. The CDR3 spans 13 residues. The CDR3: CASSPRGQNEQYF. The CDR3 DNA sequence: TGTGCCAGCAGTCCGAGGGGGCAGAACGAGCAGTACTTC.

The chain carries TRBV25-1 and TRBJ1-4, with no clear D. The CDR3 sequence is 15 residues long. V lost 2 bases and J lost 2, with 9 bases in between. Germline V gene data show CDR1 as MGHDK and CDR2 as SYGVNS. The CDR3 spells CASSEGGRTNEKLFF. As DNA, the CDR3 is TGTGCCAGCAGTGAAGGAGGGAGGACTAATGAAAAACTGTTTTTT.

This rearrangement joins TRBV6-5 to TRBJ1-4; D not certain. The CDR3 loop spans 13 amino acids. Per germline, CDR1 MNHEY and CDR2 SVGAGI. Trimming cost V 10 bases and J 5 bases, with 14 bases left between them. This chain's CDR3 is CATRSGLNEKLFF. Written as DNA, the CDR3 is TGTGCCACCCGATCGGGATTAAATGAAAAACTGTTTTTT.